Presented here are 20 T cell receptor beta chains from one specimen sequenced in a study of monozygotic twins with inflammatory bowel disease. TCRdb reprocessed the 5' RACE reads, with one entry per CDR3 protein and no DNA. This table lists about 330,000 distinct CDR3 sequences. The source material was blood. These receptors were obtained from a human donor with ulcerative colitis or Crohn's disease, or a healthy co-twin of an affected twin (not recorded which).

This sequence joins TRBV7-9 and TRBJ1-3. This CDR3 is built from 16 residues. Germline values: CDR1 SEHNR, CDR2 FQNEAQ (reference sequence). CDR3 loop: CASSLVSAFSGNTIYF.

The V call is TRBV20-1, the J call TRBJ2-4. CDR1 is DFQATT, CDR2 SNEGSKA, per germline (reference sequence). CDR3 length equals 15 residues. Here the CDR3 reads CSARVGVSAKNIQYF.

The rearrangement joins TRBV4-1 to TRBJ1-1; TCRdb names TRBD1, which stays unverified in the absence of DNA. This CDR3 spans 13 amino acids. Looked up from germline, CDR1 is MGHRA and CDR2 is YSYEKL. The CDR3 protein is CASSVGVNTEAFF.

This sequence joins TRBV6-2 or TRBV6-3 and TRBJ2-1; absent DNA, TCRdb's TRBD2 call cannot be checked. The CDR3 consists of 11 residues. Germline-derived CDR1 and CDR2 are MNHEY and SVGEGT. CDR3 amino acids: CASSPLLEQFF.

The chain links TRBV19 to TRBJ1-5. Germline CDR1 is LNHDA and CDR2 is SQIVND (reference sequence). CDR3 size: 11 residues. This CDR3 reads CASGGDQPQHF.

The chain joins TRBV20-1 to TRBJ1-1; TCRdb proposes TRBD1, but this gene call is untestable without DNA. The CDR3 covers 13 residues. From germline, CDR1 is DFQATT and CDR2 SNEGSKA (reference sequence). CDR3: CSASRGSRTEAFF.

CDR3 in amino acids: CASSLWGNMDEQYF. The chain is built from TRBV12-3 or TRBV12-4 and TRBJ2-7; TCRdb outputs TRBD1, but without DNA this stays unchecked. The CDR3 covers 14 residues.

The chain carries TRBV6-2 or TRBV6-3 and TRBJ1-5; absent DNA, TCRdb's TRBD1 call cannot be checked. In germline, CDR1 is MNHEY, CDR2 SVGEGT. The CDR3 is 15 residues long. The CDR3 here is CASRDTGGSSQPQHF.

The chain recombines TRBV20-1 with TRBJ2-7; TCRdb outputs TRBD1, but without DNA this stays unchecked. The V gene's germline CDR1 is DFQATT and CDR2 SNEGSKA (reference sequence). This CDR3 region has 13 residues. The CDR3 sequence: CSASVTASYEQYF.

The V gene is TRBV27, the J gene TRBJ1-5. The CDR3 has 21 residues. Germline CDR1 and CDR2: MNHEY and SMNVEV (reference sequence). The CDR3 sequence: CASSPLPAGGMTGLRVEPQHF.

The CDR3 here is CASSLLIFSGDTGELFF. The chain uses TRBV7-2 and TRBJ2-2; lacking DNA, the TRBD2 call made by TCRdb goes unchecked. Germline V gene lookup returns CDR1 SGHTA and CDR2 FQGNSA. The length of the CDR3 is 17 residues. Supplemented by reference TRBV7-2 and TRBJ2-2, the full variable domain reads GAGVSQSPSNKVTEKGKDVELRCDPISGHTALYWYRQSLGQGLEFLIYFQGNSAPDKSGLPSDRFSAERTGGSVSTLTIQRTQQEDSAVYLCASSLLIFSGDTGELFFGEGSRLTVL.

V usage is TRBV28 and J usage is TRBJ1-3; as DNA is missing, the TRBD1 call by TCRdb cannot be tested. This CDR3 contains 17 residues. Germline CDR1 reads MDHEN; CDR2 reads SYDVKM. The chain's CDR3 is CASTETPPGRPGNTIYF. The full variable domain, rest sourced from reference TRBV28 and TRBJ1-3, is DVKVTQSSRYLVKRTGEKVFLECVQDMDHENMFWYRQDPGLGLRLIYFSYDVKMKEKGDIPEGYSVSREKKERFSLILESASTNQTSMYLCASTETPPGRPGNTIYFGEGSWLTVV.

The chain employs TRBV6-5 and TRBJ2-3. Germline CDR1 MNHEY, CDR2 SVGAGI. The CDR3 loop spans 13 amino acids. The CDR3 sequence is CASSYARVDTQYF.

The chain is built from TRBV7-7 and TRBJ1-5. Germline V gene data show CDR1 as SSHAT and CDR2 as FNYEAQ (reference sequence). This CDR3 region has 13 residues. Here the CDR3 reads CASSLRPDQPQHF.

The gene calls are TRBV23-1 and TRBJ2-7; TCRdb reports TRBD2, a call that lacks DNA to check it against. TRBV23-1 is given ORF status, its function remaining uncertain. The CDR3 is 16 residues long. The CDR3 loop is CASSPGLAVNSYEQYF.

The chain links TRBV7-2 to TRBJ2-7; TCRdb returns TRBD1, unconfirmable since there is no DNA. Per the germline V gene, CDR1 is SGHTA and CDR2 is FQGNSA. The CDR3 runs to 15 residues. The CDR3 sequence is CASSLLGGGPYEQYF.

The chain is built from TRBV20-1 and TRBJ2-1; TCRdb proposes TRBD1, but this gene call is untestable without DNA. CDR1 DFQATT and CDR2 SNEGSKA come from the germline V gene (reference sequence). The CDR3 has 14 residues. CDR3 loop: CSALNSQYGGMQFF.

The chain has TRBV10-3 and TRBJ2-1; TCRdb's assignment of TRBD2 cannot be checked, as there is no DNA. Germline loops: CDR1 ENHRY, CDR2 SYGVKD. This CDR3 comprises 13 residues. CDR3 sequence reads: CAISDGTINEQFF.

V usage is TRBV20-1 and J usage is TRBJ2-7; as DNA is missing, the TRBD1 call by TCRdb cannot be tested. This CDR3 region has 14 residues. The V gene's germline CDR1 is DFQATT and CDR2 SNEGSKA (reference sequence). This CDR3 is CSATPPQGDNEQYF.

The chain employs TRBV13 and TRBJ2-5; there is no DNA to check the TCRdb D call of TRBD1. Germline CDR1 is PRHDT and CDR2 is FYEKMQ (reference sequence). The CDR3 is 16 amino acids. The CDR3 protein is CASSLRRGGLQETQYF. Full variable domain (remainder filled in from reference TRBV13 and TRBJ2-5): AAGVIQSPRHLIKEKRETATLKCYPIPRHDTVYWYQQGPGQDPQFLISFYEKMQSDKGSIPDRFSAQQFSDYHSELNMSSLELGDSALYFCASSLRRGGLQETQYFGPGTRLLVL.